A selection of T cell receptor beta chains follows, all from one sample in a study of response to subunit inactivated influenza vaccine. MiXCR, applied by TCRdb to the RT-PCR reads, yields one record per CDR3 protein. The sample has roughly 670,000 distinct CDR3 sequences, 12% to 15% seen once. The sequenced sample was PBMCs from blood, obtained 14 to 15 days before vaccination. All receptors come from a man over 45 who received an inactivated influenza vaccine. Each CDR3 is given with its conserved first and last residue. The D gene is left open where the match is weak. Not every row has a clone size; where given, it reads once, few, many or a size class.

>TRBV6-1|.|TRBJ1-5|.
CASRSGASYNQPQHF
TGTGCCAGCAGAAGCGGGGCCTCGTACAATCAGCCCCAGCATTTT
>TRBV5-4|.|TRBJ2-2|TRBD1
CASSGMTGARTGELFF
TGTGCCAGCAGCGGGATGACAGGGGCGAGAACCGGGGAGCTGTTTTTT
>TRBV7-2|many|TRBJ2-3|TRBD2
CASSFLAGSTDTQYF
TGTGCCAGCAGCTTTTTAGCGGGGAGCACAGATACGCAGTATTTT
>TRBV29-1|.|TRBJ2-3|.
CSAQSALHTDTQYF
TGCAGCGCCCAATCAGCCCTACACACAGATACGCAGTATTTT
>TRBV3-1|few|TRBJ1-1|.
CASSQESFGLEAFF
TGTGCCAGCAGCCAAGAGTCCTTCGGCCTTGAAGCTTTCTTT
>TRBV5-1|.|TRBJ2-1|TRBD1
CASSLGQGGLNEQFF
TGCGCCAGCAGCTTGGGACAGGGCGGTTTGAATGAGCAGTTCTTC
>TRBV6-2/TRBV6-3|few|TRBJ2-5|.
CASSYYDRQETQYF
TGTGCCAGCAGTTACTACGACAGGCAAGAGACCCAGTACTTC
>TRBV3-1|few|TRBJ2-5|.
CASSQVGKTQYF
TGTGCCAGCAGCCAAGTAGGGAAGACCCAGTACTTC
>TRBV29-1|.|TRBJ2-2|TRBD2
CSVKREGLNGELFF
TGCAGCGTTAAGCGGGAGGGCCTTAACGGGGAGCTGTTTTTT
>TRBV5-1|few|TRBJ2-7|.
CASSLEARGLPYEQYF
TGCGCCAGCAGCTTGGAGGCCCGAGGCCTTCCCTACGAGCAGTACTTC
>TRBV19|.|TRBJ2-1|TRBD2
CASRTASGGIEQFF
TGTGCCAGTAGAACCGCAAGCGGGGGTATTGAGCAGTTCTTC
>TRBV5-1|few|TRBJ2-3|TRBD2
CASSWAPGGSADTQYF
TGCGCCAGCAGCTGGGCGCCGGGGGGGAGCGCAGATACGCAGTATTTT
>TRBV5-1|many|TRBJ2-7|.
CASSLVGVGEQYF
TGCGCCAGCAGCTTGGTGGGGGTAGGGGAGCAGTACTTC
>TRBV7-2|few|TRBJ1-6|TRBD1
CASSTWDRGIAPLHF
TGTGCCAGCAGCACCTGGGACAGGGGAATAGCACCCCTCCACTTT
>TRBV19|.|TRBJ1-2|.
CASSPDWTNYGYTF
TGTGCCAGTAGCCCGGACTGGACTAACTATGGCTACACCTTC
>TRBV12-3/TRBV12-4|few|TRBJ1-5|.
CASSTHLRRPQHF
TGTGCCAGCAGTACCCACCTCAGGAGACCCCAGCATTTT
>TRBV4-2|.|TRBJ2-7|TRBD2
CASSTTTPIRGLAGTPGSEQYF
TGTGCCAGCAGCACAACGACCCCGATTCGAGGACTAGCGGGGACTCCGGGAAGCGAGCAGTACTTC
>TRBV29-1|.|TRBJ2-1|TRBD2
CSVEPGGRYNEQFF
TGCAGCGTTGAACCGGGAGGGCGGTACAATGAGCAGTTCTTC
>TRBV9|few|TRBJ2-5|.
CASSVDLPPETQYF
TGTGCCAGCAGCGTAGATCTCCCCCCAGAGACCCAGTACTTC
>TRBV19|.|TRBJ2-3|TRBD2
CASTNTGGTVTDTQYF
TGTGCCAGTACGAACACGGGAGGAACCGTCACAGATACGCAGTATTTT
>TRBV19|.|TRBJ1-5|.
CASSEHPRGPSNQPQHF
TGTGCCAGTAGTGAACATCCTCGAGGGCCCAGCAATCAGCCCCAGCATTTT
>TRBV18|many|TRBJ2-1|.
CASSPPGLGDNEQFF
TGTGCCAGCTCACCCCCGGGGCTAGGAGACAATGAGCAGTTCTTC
>TRBV12-3/TRBV12-4|few|TRBJ1-2|.
CASSLTGSEGYTF
TGTGCCAGCAGTTTAACAGGGTCGGAAGGCTACACCTTC
>TRBV12-3/TRBV12-4|.|TRBJ1-1|TRBD1
CASSYADRDTEAFF
TGTGCCAGCAGTTACGCCGACAGGGACACTGAAGCTTTCTTT
>TRBV15|.|TRBJ2-5|.
CATSPYQETQYF
TGTGCCACCAGCCCCTACCAAGAGACCCAGTACTTC
>TRBV7-2|few|TRBJ2-7|TRBD1
CASSFQSTGSYEQYF
TGTGCCAGCAGCTTCCAGTCGACAGGGTCCTACGAGCAGTACTTC
>TRBV7-9|.|TRBJ2-2|.
CASSLGAARHTGELFF
TGTGCCAGCAGCTTAGGGGCAGCTCGGCACACCGGGGAGCTGTTTTTT
>TRBV10-3|.|TRBJ2-7|TRBD2
CAISAGLAGKDYEQYF
TGTGCCATCAGTGCGGGACTAGCGGGGAAGGACTACGAGCAGTACTTC
>TRBV11-2|few|TRBJ2-1|.
CASSLEVGGQGNEQFF
TGTGCCAGCAGCTTAGAGGTGGGGGGTCAGGGCAATGAGCAGTTCTTC
>TRBV29-1|many|TRBJ2-5|TRBD2
CSVDRGQGTSGKETQYF
TGCAGCGTTGACAGGGGACAGGGGACTAGCGGGAAGGAGACCCAGTACTTC
>TRBV10-3|many|TRBJ1-2|.
CAISESRSDGYTF
TGTGCCATCAGTGAGTCGAGATCGGATGGCTACACCTTC
>TRBV12-3/TRBV12-4|many|TRBJ1-3|.
CASRHYAGGNTIYF
TGTGCCAGCAGGCACTACGCCGGGGGGAACACCATATATTTT
>TRBV20-1|few|TRBJ2-5|TRBD2
CSARGTSGGGSATQYF
TGCAGTGCTAGAGGGACTAGCGGGGGAGGATCGGCGACCCAGTACTTC
>TRBV29-1|many|TRBJ2-2|.
CSVGQRNTGELFF
TGCAGCGTTGGTCAGAGGAACACCGGGGAGCTGTTTTTT
>TRBV4-3|many|TRBJ2-4|TRBD2
CASSQDLAGGLAKNIQYF
TGCGCCAGCAGCCAAGATTTGGCGGGGGGCCTAGCCAAAAACATTCAGTACTTC
>TRBV2|.|TRBJ1-2|.
CASSVFGTAYGYTF
TGTGCCAGCTCGGTTTTTGGAACAGCCTATGGCTACACCTTC
>TRBV4-1|.|TRBJ2-1|.
CASSRGRGPDYNEQFF
TGCGCCAGCAGCCGAGGACGCGGTCCTGACTACAATGAGCAGTTCTTC
>TRBV3-1|few|TRBJ2-5|TRBD2
CASSPTKERGREETQYF
TGTGCCAGCAGCCCAACGAAGGAGCGGGGACGAGAAGAGACCCAGTACTTC
>TRBV7-9|few|TRBJ2-1|.
CASSLALTGPNEQFF
TGTGCCAGCAGCTTAGCCTTAACAGGGCCCAATGAGCAGTTCTTC
>TRBV7-8|.|TRBJ2-5|.
CASSLGGREPYF
TGTGCCAGCAGCTTAGGCGGACGGGAACCGTACTTC
>TRBV4-3|few|TRBJ2-1|TRBD2
CASSHQRDSYNEQFF
TGCGCCAGCAGCCACCAGCGGGATTCCTACAATGAGCAGTTCTTC
>TRBV3-1|few|TRBJ1-2|TRBD1
CASSQGTGSDGYTF
TGTGCCAGCAGCCAAGGGACAGGAAGTGATGGCTACACCTTC
>TRBV4-3|many|TRBJ1-2|.
CASSQDWREGGYTF
TGCGCCAGCAGCCAAGATTGGAGGGAAGGAGGCTACACCTTC
>TRBV15|many|TRBJ2-1|TRBD1
CATSRVTGTVNEQFF
TGTGCCACCAGCAGAGTCACGGGGACAGTCAATGAGCAGTTCTTC
>TRBV7-8|.|TRBJ2-7|.
CASSLVGQTGSYEQYF
TGTGCCAGCAGCTTAGTCGGACAGACCGGATCCTACGAGCAGTACTTC
>TRBV11-2|.|TRBJ2-2|.
CASSPKSWDSANTGELFF
TGTGCCAGCAGCCCCAAATCGTGGGACTCCGCGAACACCGGGGAGCTGTTTTTT
>TRBV3-1|few|TRBJ1-5|TRBD1
CASSYGTGNQPQHF
TGTGCCAGCAGCTACGGGACAGGCAATCAGCCCCAGCATTTT
>TRBV5-4|few|TRBJ2-2|.
CASSYSEVGGELFF
TGTGCCAGCAGCTACAGTGAAGTGGGCGGGGAGCTGTTTTTT